These T cell receptor beta chains were read from a single sample in a study of shared clonotypes between healthy human individuals. Assay: immunoSEQ multiplex PCR; the TCRdb copy retains only in-frame clones and omits some. The table records millions of clones, 90% to 95% of them present only once. The sequencing sample was made of naive CD4+ T cells sorted from blood. Receptors were obtained from a man between 18 and 35 years old in good health. Both conserved end residues are part of each CDR3. A D gene is named only where the DNA matches it firmly. The listing skips clone size in some rows; elsewhere it reads once, few, many or a size class.

j_call v_call clone_size d_call cdr3_aa cdr3_nt
TRBJ2-1 TRBV18 . . CASSPQNNEQFF TGTGCCAGCTCACCACAAAACAATGAGCAGTTCTTC
TRBJ2-5 TRBV7-8 . TRBD2 CASSLLAGGPSGETQYF TGTGCCAGCAGCTTACTAGCGGGAGGGCCCTCAGGAGAGACCCAGTACTTC
TRBJ1-2 TRBV5-4 . . CASSKNFQGSSGYTF TGTGCCAGCAGCAAGAACTTTCAGGGCTCGAGCGGCTACACCTTC
TRBJ1-1 TRBV5-1 . . CASSFGAQTGNTEAFF TGCGCCAGCAGCTTTGGGGCCCAAACAGGGAACACTGAAGCTTTCTTT
TRBJ2-2 TRBV18 . . CASSPKQGGPGELFF TGTGCCAGCTCACCAAAACAGGGAGGACCCGGGGAGCTGTTTTTT
TRBJ1-6 TRBV2 . . CASGLEASSYNSPLHF TGTGCCAGCGGGTTGGAGGCGAGCTCCTATAATTCACCCCTCCACTTT
TRBJ2-3 TRBV10-3 . TRBD2 CAISESSPAGGFFSTDTQYF TGTGCCATCAGTGAGTCGAGCCCAGCGGGAGGGTTTTTTAGCACAGATACGCAGTATTTT
TRBJ2-3 TRBV5-8 once . CASSLVTARDRSTDTQYF TGTGCCAGCAGCTTGGTGACAGCACGAGATCGGAGCACAGATACGCAGTATTTT
TRBJ2-7 TRBV21-1 once . CASSTPTLQGTEQYF TGTGCCAGCAGCACACCGACCCTACAGGGGACCGAGCAGTACTTC
TRBJ1-3 TRBV27 . TRBD1 CASSPGQDQGNTIYF TGTGCCAGCAGCCCGGGACAGGATCAAGGAAACACCATATATTTT
TRBJ2-7 TRBV9 . TRBD1 CASSPPLGQSSYEQYF TGTGCCAGCAGCCCACCCTTGGGACAGTCCTCCTACGAGCAGTACTTC
TRBJ1-2 TRBV19 . TRBD1 CASSRTGANYGYTF TGTGCCAGTAGCCGGACAGGGGCTAACTATGGCTACACCTTC
TRBJ1-5 TRBV7-2 . TRBD1 CASSLTGGNQPQHF TGTGCCAGCAGCTTGACAGGGGGCAATCAGCCCCAGCATTTT
TRBJ2-7 TRBV6-5 . TRBD1 CASSRDREAYEQYF TGTGCCAGCAGCCGGGACAGGGAAGCCTACGAGCAGTACTTC
TRBJ1-2 TRBV2 . TRBD1 CASKGEGAHGYTF TGTGCCAGCAAGGGTGAGGGGGCTCATGGCTACACCTTC
TRBJ2-5 TRBV7-2 . TRBD1 CASSTRGPQETQYF TGTGCCAGCAGCACAAGGGGGCCCCAAGAGACCCAGTACTTC
TRBJ2-3 TRBV5-1 . TRBD2 CASSFGDSGRNTDTQYF TGCGCCAGCAGCTTCGGTGATAGCGGGAGGAATACAGATACGCAGTATTTT
TRBJ2-2 TRBV7-2 . . CASSQPLVTGELFF TGTGCCAGCAGCCAGCCCCTAGTAACCGGGGAGCTGTTTTTT
TRBJ2-7 TRBV18 . TRBD1 CASSPIGTGLSEQYF TGTGCCAGCTCACCAATAGGGACAGGGCTCAGCGAGCAGTACTTC
TRBJ2-5 TRBV9 . . CARGAWETQYF TGCGCCCGGGGGGCATGGGAGACCCAGTACTTC
TRBJ2-3 TRBV4-3 . TRBD2 CASSRRRLAGDTQYF TGCGCCAGCAGCCGGCGAAGACTAGCGGGAGATACGCAGTATTTT
TRBJ1-6 TRBV2 . . CASSPRIPLHF TGTGCCAGCAGTCCCCGGATACCCCTCCACTTT
TRBJ2-5 TRBV7-9 . TRBD2 CASSPSGGNKETQYF TGTGCCAGCAGCCCTAGCGGGGGGAATAAAGAGACCCAGTACTTC
TRBJ2-5 TRBV27 once . CASSPLGGPRETQYF TGTGCCAGCAGTCCCCTCGGGGGACCGCGGGAGACCCAGTACTTC
TRBJ2-2 TRBV25-1 . . CASSGAGVGTGELFF TGTGCCAGCTCAGGGGCGGGAGTAGGGACCGGGGAGCTGTTTTTT
TRBJ1-2 TRBV5-1 . . CASSLGRDGYTF TGCGCCAGCAGCTTGGGTAGAGATGGCTACACCTTC
TRBJ1-4 TRBV20-1 . . CSAYRNEKLFF TGCAGTGCTTACAGGAATGAAAAACTGTTTTTT
TRBJ2-3 TRBV5-1 . . CASSLSGGHTDTQYF TGCGCCAGCAGCTTATCCGGGGGGCACACAGATACGCAGTATTTT
TRBJ2-3 TRBV7-8 . . CASSLYQGPTDTQYF TGTGCCAGCAGCTTATATCAGGGGCCCACAGATACGCAGTATTTT
TRBJ2-3 TRBV9 . . CASSALGGQPSADTQYF TGTGCCAGCAGCGCTCTGGGTGGGCAGCCCAGTGCAGATACGCAGTATTTT
TRBJ1-4 TRBV30 . . CAWTGQVSEKLFF TGTGCCTGGACGGGCCAAGTGAGTGAAAAACTGTTTTTT
TRBJ1-2 TRBV30 . . CAWSGGDAYGYTF TGTGCCTGGAGCGGAGGGGACGCCTATGGCTACACCTTC
TRBJ2-7 TRBV6-6 . TRBD1 CASTQTGGTYEQYF TGTGCCAGCACCCAGACAGGGGGAACCTACGAGCAGTACTTC
TRBJ1-6 TRBV28 . . CASTRGFSPLHF TGTGCCAGCACCAGAGGGTTTTCACCCCTCCACTTT
TRBJ2-5 TRBV11-2 once TRBD2 CASNPQFSGGETQYF TGTGCCAGCAACCCCCAATTTAGCGGGGGGGAGACCCAGTACTTC
TRBJ1-2 TRBV6-5 . . CASRKKPYGYTF TGTGCCAGCAGAAAAAAGCCCTATGGCTACACCTTC
TRBJ1-2 TRBV5-1 . . CASSEQVAYGYTF TGCGCCAGCAGCGAACAGGTGGCCTATGGCTACACCTTC
TRBJ1-6 TRBV30 . . CAWSRDSPLHF TGTGCCTGGAGTAGAGATTCACCCCTCCACTTT
TRBJ1-1 TRBV28 . . CASSPGGHLNTEAFF TGTGCCAGCAGCCCCGGGGGACACTTGAACACTGAAGCTTTCTTT
TRBJ1-4 TRBV7-9 once TRBD1 CASSWWTGDATNEKLFF TGTGCCAGCAGCTGGTGGACAGGTGATGCAACTAATGAAAAACTGTTTTTT
TRBJ2-7 TRBV5-4 . TRBD2 CASSGGLAGIYEQYF TGTGCCAGCAGCGGAGGACTAGCGGGGATCTACGAGCAGTACTTC
TRBJ1-3 TRBV28 . . CASSLSAGSGNTIYF TGTGCCAGCAGTTTATCGGCAGGTTCTGGAAACACCATATATTTT
TRBJ1-1 TRBV7-6 . . CASSERPAAEAFF TGTGCCAGCAGCGAACGGCCGGCCGCTGAAGCTTTCTTT
TRBJ2-1 TRBV4-3 . TRBD2 CASSQGYLVAGDNEQFF TGCGCCAGCAGCCAAGGGTACCTTGTAGCGGGGGATAATGAGCAGTTCTTC
TRBJ1-3 TRBV11-2 once . CASSLEDIRGNTIYF TGTGCCAGCAGCTTAGAGGACATCAGAGGGAACACCATATATTTT
TRBJ1-1 TRBV20-1 . . CSAMEGDRAFF TGCAGTGCTATGGAGGGGGATAGAGCTTTCTTT
TRBJ1-2 TRBV5-1 . TRBD1 CASVPGTGDLWHYGYTF TGCGCCAGCGTTCCGGGGACAGGGGATCTCTGGCACTATGGCTACACCTTC
TRBJ1-4 TRBV25-1 once TRBD1 CASSPRKTGATNEKLFF TGTGCCAGCAGTCCCCGCAAAACAGGGGCAACTAATGAAAAACTGTTTTTT
TRBJ1-5 TRBV4-3 . . CASSLGPASGQPQHF TGCGCCAGCAGCCTTGGGCCAGCGTCGGGTCAGCCCCAGCATTTT
TRBJ1-6 TRBV19 . TRBD1 CASTHRQGRNSPLHF TGTGCCAGTACCCATCGACAGGGTCGGAATTCACCCCTCCACTTT
TRBJ1-4 TRBV7-9 . . CASSQSGTGSNEKLFF TGTGCCAGCAGCCAGAGCGGCACAGGGTCAAATGAAAAACTGTTTTTT
TRBJ2-3 TRBV12-5 . . CASGSGFGTDTQYF TGTGCTAGTGGTTCCGGATTCGGCACAGATACGCAGTATTTT